The 5 T cell receptor beta chains in this list originate from one sample, sequenced in a study of blood T cell repertoires in COVID-19. Data came from immunoSEQ multiplex PCR; TCRdb stores just in-frame clones and leaves some out. The table lists about 170,000 clones, around 83% of them singletons. The sample taken for sequencing was peripheral blood. These receptors all come from a woman between 70 and 85 years old who had recovered from COVID-19.

The chain employs TRBV5-4 and TRBJ2-7; 9 bases fit TRBD2. The CDR3 loop spans 16 amino acids. Trimming removed 4 bases from V and 6 bases from J; junction bases left unmatched: 14. Germline V lookup: CDR1 SGHNT, CDR2 YYREEE (reference sequence). CDR3 coding DNA: TGTGCCAGCAGCCCGACGACCGGGACTAGCAGGGGCGAGCAGTACTTC. It translates to CASSPTTGTSRGEQYF.

The chain employs TRBV28 and TRBJ2-3, with TRBD1 matching 7 bases. The CDR3 is 14 amino acids. The junction had 8 bases not matched to a gene; V was cut back by 5 bases and J by 6 bases. From germline, CDR1 is MDHEN and CDR2 SYDVKM. The CDR3 DNA reads as TGTGCCAGCAGTGGGACGACAGGGAAGGATACGCAGTATTTT. Encoded protein: CASSGTTGKDTQYF.

V and J are TRBV5-6 and TRBJ2-1, with 12 bases lining up with TRBD2. The CDR3 contains 14 residues. After removal of 4 bases from V and 13 bases from J, the junction contained 9 bases not matched to a gene. CDR1 and CDR2 (germline): SGHDT, YYEEEE. The CDR3 nucleotides read TGTGCCAGCAGCGCGACCGGGACTAGCGGGTTTCAGTTCTTC. It yields the protein CASSATGTSGFQFF.

The chain recombines TRBV28 with TRBJ2-7, with D maybe TRBD1 (6 bases). Germline CDR1 and CDR2: MDHEN and SYDVKM. The V gene lost 4 bases and the J gene lost 2 bases, with 12 bases spanning the gap. This CDR3 has 14 amino acids. CDR3 residues: CASSSPTGTYEQYF. In DNA form, the CDR3 reads TGTGCCAGCAGTTCACCGACAGGAACCTACGAGCAGTACTTC.

The V gene is TRBV19, the J gene TRBJ2-7, with 11 bases lining up with TRBD2. V dropped 8 bases and J dropped 3; count of bases not matched to a gene: 6. The CDR3 runs to 14 residues. Per germline, CDR1 LNHDA and CDR2 SQIVND (reference sequence). CDR3 sequence reads: CASARGLADYEQYF. CDR3 nucleotide sequence: TGTGCCAGTGCCCGGGGACTAGCGGACTACGAGCAGTACTTC.